These T cell receptor beta chains were read from a single sample in a study of PD-1 blockade in classical Hodgkin lymphoma. TCRdb's copy holds only in-frame clones and misses some; the assay was immunoSEQ multiplex PCR. The sample carries roughly 34,000 clones, around 80% recorded once. Material: peripheral blood mononuclear cells (PBMCs), obtained before the second cycle of nivolumab. The receptors shown here come from a human donor with classical Hodgkin lymphoma. Both conserved end residues are part of each CDR3. Each record gives: J gene, clone size, D gene, V gene, CDR3 DNA, CDR3 protein. The D gene is left open where the match is weak. Expanded clones are given a class, and other clones once, few, many or no size at all.

J gene: TRBJ2-5; clone size: NA; D gene: TRBD2; V gene: TRBV11-2; CDR3 DNA: TGTGCCAGCAGCTTAGGGCTAGCGGGGGGGGCCCAGTACTTC; CDR3 protein: CASSLGLAGGAQYF
J gene: TRBJ2-7; clone size: NA; D gene: TRBD1; V gene: TRBV4-3; CDR3 DNA: TGCGCCAGCAGCCAAGAAAACGGAGACAGGGGCTACGAGCAGTACTTC; CDR3 protein: CASSQENGDRGYEQYF
J gene: TRBJ2-5; clone size: NA; D gene: NA; V gene: TRBV7-6; CDR3 DNA: TGTGCCAGCAGCTTAGGGTGGGGCAGCCTCCAAGAGACCCAGTACTTC; CDR3 protein: CASSLGWGSLQETQYF
J gene: TRBJ1-6; clone size: few; D gene: NA; V gene: TRBV21-1; CDR3 DNA: TGTGCCAGCAGCAAAGGAGGAACCCTCCCCAGGACAGGGGAGCCCTCCTATAATTCACCCCTCCACTTT; CDR3 protein: CASSKGGTLPRTGEPSYNSPLHF
J gene: TRBJ2-3; clone size: NA; D gene: TRBD1; V gene: TRBV5-4; CDR3 DNA: TGTGCCAGCAGCTCCTCGACAGGGACCCCCCCAGATACGCAGTATTTT; CDR3 protein: CASSSSTGTPPDTQYF
J gene: TRBJ1-2; clone size: NA; D gene: TRBD1; V gene: TRBV4-2; CDR3 DNA: TGTGCCAGCAGCCATGGCATTGCTGCAGGGGGCTATGGCTACACCTTC; CDR3 protein: CASSHGIAAGGYGYTF
J gene: TRBJ2-7; clone size: NA; D gene: NA; V gene: TRBV10-3; CDR3 DNA: TGTGCCATCAGTGACGGTTCCTACGAGCAGTACTTC; CDR3 protein: CAISDGSYEQYF
J gene: TRBJ1-1; clone size: few; D gene: NA; V gene: TRBV12-5; CDR3 DNA: TGTGCTAGTGGCTACAGGGAGATGAACACTGAAGCTTTCTTT; CDR3 protein: CASGYREMNTEAFF
J gene: TRBJ2-5; clone size: NA; D gene: TRBD2; V gene: TRBV5-1; CDR3 DNA: TGCGCCAGCAGCGCGACACCCGGGGGGGAAGAGACCCAGTACTTC; CDR3 protein: CASSATPGGEETQYF
J gene: TRBJ2-1; clone size: NA; D gene: TRBD1; V gene: TRBV9; CDR3 DNA: TGTGCCAGCAGCGGCGGACAGGGATGGTACAATGAGCAGTTCTTC; CDR3 protein: CASSGGQGWYNEQFF
J gene: TRBJ2-6; clone size: few; D gene: NA; V gene: TRBV18; CDR3 DNA: TGTGCCAGCTCAGCCTACGCCTCTGGGGCCAACGTCCTGACTTTC; CDR3 protein: CASSAYASGANVLTF
J gene: TRBJ1-1; clone size: few; D gene: NA; V gene: TRBV7-2; CDR3 DNA: TGTGCCAGCAGCGACGGACGATACACTGAAGCTTTCTTT; CDR3 protein: CASSDGRYTEAFF
J gene: TRBJ1-3; clone size: NA; D gene: NA; V gene: TRBV7-2; CDR3 DNA: TGTGCCAGCAGCTTAGAACGGGGTGGATCTGGAAACACCATATATTTT; CDR3 protein: CASSLERGGSGNTIYF
J gene: TRBJ2-1; clone size: NA; D gene: TRBD1; V gene: TRBV5-1; CDR3 DNA: TGCGCCAGCAGCTTTGGACAGGGTGGCAATGAGCAGTTCTTC; CDR3 protein: CASSFGQGGNEQFF
J gene: TRBJ2-2; clone size: NA; D gene: NA; V gene: TRBV7-9; CDR3 DNA: TGTGCCAGCAGCTTAGCGAACGGGGGGGAGCTGTTTTTT; CDR3 protein: CASSLANGGELFF
J gene: TRBJ2-6; clone size: NA; D gene: NA; V gene: TRBV7-3; CDR3 DNA: TGTGCCAGCAGCTCCCGTAAGACGCTTACAAGTCGGGCCAACGTCCTGACTTTC; CDR3 protein: CASSSRKTLTSRANVLTF